One sample yielded the 21 T cell receptor beta chains listed below, sequenced in a study of blood T cell repertoires in COVID-19. Measured with immunoSEQ multiplex PCR; TCRdb has only the in-frame clones, and not every one. The repertoire consists of around 120,000 clones, with almost 90% occurring once and the leading ten covering 3.8%. Sequences were obtained from peripheral blood. These receptors all come from a woman in her sixties or seventies with COVID-19, enrolled during active disease.

This clone was counted once. The chain links TRBV7-2 to TRBJ1-6; D unresolved. The length of the CDR3 is 15 residues. Per germline, CDR1 SGHTA and CDR2 FQGNSA. The ends were cut back, 4 bases at V and 7 bases at J, with 14 bases in the middle. The CDR3 reads CASSSSEGENSPLHF. The CDR3 region has the DNA TGTGCCAGCAGCTCCAGCGAGGGAGAGAATTCACCCCTCCACTTT.

This chain uses TRBV7-9 with TRBJ1-2, with TRBD1 matching 8 bases. After removal of 5 bases from V and 8 bases from J, the junction contained 10 bases not matched to a gene. The CDR3 extends over 14 amino acids. Germline CDR1 reads SEHNR; CDR2 reads FQNEAQ (reference sequence). The CDR3 loop reads CASSPSGQDFGYTF. The DNA for the CDR3 is TGTGCCAGCAGCCCCTCGGGACAGGACTTCGGCTACACCTTC.

In its sample, this clone was seen once. In DNA form, the CDR3 reads TGTGCCAGCAGTTGGGACAGGGGAAGGGAGCTGTTTTTT. Encoded protein: CASSWDRGRELFF. V is TRBV5-6 and J is TRBJ2-2; TRBD1 matches at 10 bases. The CDR3 is 13 residues long. Looked up from germline, CDR1 is SGHDT and CDR2 is YYEEEE. Germline trimming cut 5 bases from V and 9 bases from J; bases unmatched to any gene: 4.

The rearrangement joins TRBV5-1 to TRBJ1-1; D ambiguous. Per germline, CDR1 SGHRS and CDR2 YFSETQ. V was pared by 0 bases and J by 5 bases, with 8 bases between. This CDR3 is 13 amino acids long. CDR3 protein: CASSLGSGTEAFF. CDR3 in DNA: TGCGCCAGCAGCTTGGGTTCGGGTACTGAAGCTTTCTTT.

The chain joins TRBV11-1 to TRBJ2-2; perhaps TRBD2 as D (5 bases). V dropped 5 bases and J dropped 6 bases, with 13 bases sitting between them. CDR3 length: 14 residues. Germline V gene data show CDR1 as SGHAT and CDR2 as FQDESV (reference sequence). The CDR3 loop reads CASSRLREPGELFF. CDR3 bases: TGTGCCAGCAGCCGCCTCCGGGAACCCGGGGAGCTGTTTTTT.

This sequence joins TRBV30 and TRBJ1-1, with D possibly TRBD1 on 6 matching bases. The germline V gene encodes CDR1 GTSNPN and CDR2 SVGIG (reference sequence). This CDR3 has 14 amino acids. Trimming removed 2 bases at V and 1 base at J, with 11 bases between. The CDR3 reads CAWSWGRRNTEAFF. In DNA, the CDR3 is TGTGCCTGGAGTTGGGGGCGAAGGAACACTGAAGCTTTCTTT.

The rearrangement joins TRBV5-3 to TRBJ1-5, with D possibly matching TRBD1 (5 bases). TRBV5-3 is an ORF, with its function uncertain. The CDR3 extends over 14 amino acids. Trimming took off 6 bases at V and 3 bases at J, with 13 bases between the two ends. The CDR3 protein is CARTLGLDNQPQHF. For the CDR3, the DNA is TGTGCCAGAACCCTGGGGCTGGACAATCAGCCCCAGCATTTT.

V gene TRBV12-5 combines with J gene TRBJ2-3; tentative D call: TRBD1 (6 bases). The ends were cut back, 6 bases at V and 10 bases at J, with 17 bases in the middle. The CDR3 totals 13 residues. Germline V CDR1 and CDR2: LGHNT, FRNRAP. This CDR3 is CASGQNREVSQYF. The DNA of the CDR3 is TGTGCTAGTGGCCAAAACAGGGAAGTGTCGCAGTATTTT.

The gene calls are TRBV30 and TRBJ1-1, with D possibly TRBD1 on 6 matching bases. The germline gives CDR1 GTSNPN, CDR2 SVGIG (reference sequence). With 7 bases removed from V and 0 bases from J, the gap between germline ends came to 15 bases. CDR3 size: 14 residues. CDR3 coding DNA: TGTGCCTCACGACAGGTCCCCATGAACACTGAAGCTTTCTTT. This encodes CASRQVPMNTEAFF. Combining the CDR3 with reference TRBV30 and TRBJ1-1 gives the whole variable domain SQTIHQWPATLVQPVGSPLSLECTVEGTSNPNLYWYRQAAGRGLQLLFYSVGIGQISSEVPQNLSASRPQDRQFILSSKKLLLSDSGFYLCASRQVPMNTEAFFGQGTRLTVV.

The chain employs TRBV19 and TRBJ1-1, with a possible D match to TRBD1 (6 bases). The length of the CDR3 is 14 residues. Germline lookup yields CDR1 LNHDA and CDR2 SQIVND (reference sequence). Trimming pared 6 bases from V and 6 bases from J, leaving 17 bases between. CDR3 amino acids: CASRQTGRTSEAFF. The CDR3, as DNA: TGTGCCAGTAGGCAGACAGGCCGAACGTCTGAAGCTTTCTTT.

The chain joins TRBV7-2 to TRBJ1-2; the D gene is possibly TRBD1 (6 bases). Between the trimmed V and J ends, which lost 3 bases and 4 bases, there was a span of 12 bases. Germline CDR1 reads SGHTA; CDR2 reads FQGNSA. The CDR3 covers 14 residues. Here the CDR3 reads CASSLVGTSYGYTF. In DNA form, the CDR3 reads TGTGCCAGCAGCTTGGTCGGGACATCCTATGGCTACACCTTC.

The rearrangement links TRBV29-1 to TRBJ1-1; possible D gene TRBD1, 5 bases. In germline, CDR1 is SQVTM, CDR2 ANQGSEA. The V end was cut by 5 bases, the J end by 1 base, with 14 bases between. The CDR3 runs to 14 residues. The CDR3 here is CSVSLAGGNTEAFF. In DNA, the CDR3 is TGCAGCGTTAGTCTGGCGGGGGGGAACACTGAAGCTTTCTTT.

This chain joins TRBV19 and TRBJ2-2, with no clear D. Germline values: CDR1 LNHDA, CDR2 SQIVND (reference sequence). The CDR3 is 14 residues long. Trimming removed 4 bases at V and 5 bases at J, with 11 bases between. The CDR3 sequence is CASSRAGLTGELFF. The CDR3 DNA is TGTGCCAGTAGTAGGGCAGGTTTAACCGGGGAGCTGTTTTTT. The full variable domain, with the rest looked up from reference TRBV19 and TRBJ2-2, is DGGITQSPKYLFRKEGQNVTLSCEQNLNHDAMYWYRQDPGQGLRLIYYSQIVNDFQKGDIAEGYSVSREKKESFPLTVTSAQKNPTAFYLCASSRAGLTGELFFGEGSRLTVL.

The genes are TRBV11-2 and TRBJ2-3; 11 nucleotides align to TRBD2. Trimming cost V 2 bases and J 2 bases; bases outside gene matches: 12. The V gene's germline CDR1 is SGHAT and CDR2 FQNNGV. The CDR3 covers 19 residues. The CDR3 protein is CASSLRPSSGGAFTDTQYF. Written as DNA, the CDR3 is TGTGCCAGCAGCTTACGGCCCAGTAGCGGGGGGGCATTCACAGATACGCAGTATTTT.

V and J are TRBV5-1 and TRBJ1-1, with a weak D call TRBD1 (6 bases). This CDR3 comprises 16 residues. V was cut by 0 bases and J by 0 bases, with 12 bases left in between. The germline V gene encodes CDR1 SGHRS and CDR2 YFSETQ. CDR3 residues: CASSLDGRGLNTEAFF. The CDR3 bases are TGCGCCAGCAGCTTGGATGGGAGGGGGTTGAACACTGAAGCTTTCTTT.

This chain connects TRBV29-1 to TRBJ2-3; 9 positions agree with TRBD2. This CDR3 contains 16 residues. V lost 3 bases, J lost 5 bases, and 12 bases stayed unmatched. The germline gives CDR1 SQVTM, CDR2 ANQGSEA. The CDR3 reads CSVEGPAGGRGDTQYF. CDR3 DNA: TGCAGCGTTGAGGGCCCGGCGGGGGGGCGGGGAGATACGCAGTATTTT.

The chain carries TRBV3-1 (or the pseudogene TRBV3-2) and TRBJ2-3, with 10 bases identical to TRBD1. Germline V gives CDR1 LGHDT, CDR2 YNNKEL (reference sequence). Losses at the gene ends were 6 bases for V and 0 bases for J; bases not matched to a gene: 15. There are 19 residues in the CDR3. The CDR3 coding sequence is TGTGCCAGCAGTCCAATTGGGACAGGGGTCTCCGCTAGCACAGATACGCAGTATTTT. It encodes CASSPIGTGVSASTDTQYF.

Comments on this clone: Additional DNA sequences in this sample encode the identical CDR3. V gene TRBV19 combines with J gene TRBJ2-2; 12 bases are shared with TRBD1. V was pared by 9 bases and J by 2 bases, with 4 bases of the junction left unmatched. Per the germline V gene, CDR1 is LNHDA and CDR2 is SQIVND (reference sequence). CDR3 length: 15 amino acids. The CDR3 sequence is CASRDRGLNTGELFF. The CDR3, as DNA: TGTGCCAGCCGGGACAGGGGGCTTAACACCGGGGAGCTGTTTTTT.

The chain is built from TRBV19 and TRBJ1-6; no firm D call. Germline assignment: CDR1 LNHDA and CDR2 SQIVND (reference sequence). V lost 7 bases and J lost 9, with 10 bases in between. This CDR3 comprises 12 residues. The CDR3 is CASKNQASPLHF. CDR3 nucleotide sequence: TGTGCCAGTAAAAACCAGGCTTCACCCCTCCACTTT. The full variable domain, its missing parts supplied by reference TRBV19 and TRBJ1-6, is DGGITQSPKYLFRKEGQNVTLSCEQNLNHDAMYWYRQDPGQGLRLIYYSQIVNDFQKGDIAEGYSVSREKKESFPLTVTSAQKNPTAFYLCASKNQASPLHFGNGTRLTVT.

The V call is TRBV7-2, the J call TRBJ1-3, with 7 bases matching TRBD1. Trimming removed 6 bases from V and 4 bases from J; junction bases left unmatched: 15. The CDR3 sequence is 17 residues long. Germline CDR1 reads SGHTA; CDR2 reads FQGNSA. CDR3: CASRSSTGALGGNTIYF. Here the CDR3 DNA reads TGTGCCAGCAGGTCATCAACAGGGGCACTGGGAGGAAACACCATATATTTT. Full variable domain (rest looked up from reference TRBV7-2 and TRBJ1-3): GAGVSQSPSNKVTEKGKDVELRCDPISGHTALYWYRQSLGQGLEFLIYFQGNSAPDKSGLPSDRFSAERTGGSVSTLTIQRTQQEDSAVYLCASRSSTGALGGNTIYFGEGSWLTVV.

The J gene is TRBJ1-1, the V gene TRBV5-5; no reliable D call. Per the germline V gene, CDR1 is SGHKS and CDR2 is YYEKEE (reference sequence). V lost 3 bases to trimming and J lost 7 bases, with 10 bases between them. The CDR3 totals 12 residues. The CDR3, as DNA: TGTGCCAGCAGCTATCGGTTCGGTGAAGCTTTCTTT. Protein sequence: CASSYRFGEAFF.